The 28 T cell receptor beta chains reported below all come from one sample, sequenced in a study of T cell responses to AZD1222 COVID-19 vaccine (dated by TCRdb to the early 2020s). The sample's time point, from its label and the paper: baseline before first vaccination. Library preparation was by the immunoSEQ multiplex PCR assay. The source is immuneACCESS, and TCRdb retained only in-frame sequences with V and J called. Part of the clones is not carried over; for the studies checked, unresolved V genes explain less than half of this, and the remainder is unexplained. For this sample the table gives roughly 140,000 clones, of which about 89% were detected only once. The ten largest make up approximately 4.5% of the sample. The sample here was peripheral blood, taken on day 0 of AZD1222 vaccination. Receptor source: an adult in good health.

This rearrangement joins TRBV5-4 to TRBJ2-7, with 8 bases that match TRBD1. The CDR3 consists of 15 residues. The V and J ends lost 0 bases and 2 bases, in that order; junction bases with no gene match: 4. Per germline, CDR1 SGHNT and CDR2 YYREEE (reference sequence). The CDR3 sequence: CASSLAQGGPYEQYF. CDR3 bases: TGTGCCAGCAGCTTGGCACAGGGGGGACCCTACGAGCAGTACTTC.

This clone was observed a single time. V gene TRBV18 combines with J gene TRBJ2-7; D might be TRBD1 or TRBD2, each matching 5 bases. The CDR3 contains 14 residues. Germline V gene sequence: CDR1 KGHSH, CDR2 LQKENI. The V gene lost 2 bases and the J gene lost 5 bases, with 13 bases spanning the gap. The CDR3 DNA reads TGTGCCAGCTCACCAGGGACCGTCAAGGACGAGCAGTACTTC. Translated: CASSPGTVKDEQYF.

CDR3: CSVGGGRGTQPQHF. The CDR3 region has the DNA TGCAGCGTTGGTGGTGGGCGGGGGACCCAGCCCCAGCATTTT. The chain is built from TRBV29-1 and TRBJ1-5, with D maybe TRBD1 (5 bases). The CDR3 has 14 residues. The germline V gene encodes CDR1 SQVTM and CDR2 ANQGSEA. V was shortened by 4 bases and J by 7 bases, with 17 bases between the two germline ends.

This clone was seen just once. The V call is TRBV19, the J call TRBJ1-2; D is undetermined. V lost 7 bases to trimming and J lost 5 bases, with 8 bases between them. The CDR3 covers 11 residues. Per germline, CDR1 LNHDA and CDR2 SQIVND (reference sequence). The CDR3 nucleotides are TGTGCCAGTACCGGGGATTATGGCTACACCTTC. It translates to CASTGDYGYTF.

Concerning this clone: Other DNA sequences from this sample encode an identical CDR3 as well. V usage is TRBV18 and J usage is TRBJ2-5, with D tentatively TRBD2 (5 bases). The CDR3 loop spans 13 amino acids. The V gene lost 3 bases and the J gene lost 2 bases, with 7 bases spanning the gap. Germline lookup yields CDR1 KGHSH and CDR2 LQKENI. The CDR3 nucleotides are TGTGCCAGCTCACCCGGACTTCAAGAGACCCAGTACTTC. It is translated as CASSPGLQETQYF.

The V and J genes are TRBV19 and TRBJ1-3, with D unresolved. V shed 3 bases and J shed 2 bases, with 14 bases lying between them. The CDR3 has 16 amino acids. Looked up from germline, CDR1 is LNHDA and CDR2 is SQIVND (reference sequence). CDR3 nucleotide sequence: TGTGCCAGTAGTATTTCGCGCGGAACTCCTGGAAACACCATATATTTT. Its protein product is CASSISRGTPGNTIYF. Filled out from reference TRBV19 and TRBJ1-3, the complete variable domain reads DGGITQSPKYLFRKEGQNVTLSCEQNLNHDAMYWYRQDPGQGLRLIYYSQIVNDFQKGDIAEGYSVSREKKESFPLTVTSAQKNPTAFYLCASSISRGTPGNTIYFGEGSWLTVV.

The rearrangement links TRBV5-4 to TRBJ2-7, with D perhaps matching TRBD2 (5 bases). V was clipped by 1 base and J by 2 bases, with 10 bases between them. CDR1 is SGHNT, CDR2 YYREEE, per germline (reference sequence). CDR3 length: 14 residues. The CDR3 here is CASSLISGAYEQYF. Written as DNA, the CDR3 is TGTGCCAGCAGCTTGATAAGCGGAGCCTACGAGCAGTACTTC.

The gene calls are TRBV11-2 and TRBJ1-1; D may be TRBD1 (6 bases). Per the germline V gene, CDR1 is SGHAT and CDR2 is FQNNGV. With 5 bases removed from V and 1 base from J, the gap between germline ends came to 14 bases. The CDR3 covers 15 residues. CDR3 sequence (DNA): TGTGCCAGCAGCCCAACGCCAGGGGCGAACACTGAAGCTTTCTTT. Residues: CASSPTPGANTEAFF.

The CDR3 region has the DNA TGTGCCAGCAGCCCCTGGACTAGCGGGAGGGTAGAGCAGTTCTTC. Translating it yields CASSPWTSGRVEQFF. V usage is TRBV14 and J usage is TRBJ2-1, with TRBD2 matching over 15 bases. This CDR3 comprises 15 residues. Unmatched junction bases numbered 5, after V lost 4 bases and J lost 10 bases. Per the germline V gene, CDR1 is SGHDN and CDR2 is FVKESK.

This chain uses TRBV2 with TRBJ1-2; TRBD1 is a possible D gene (5 bases). There are 13 residues in the CDR3. Germline-derived CDR1 and CDR2 are SNHLY and FYNNEI. Trimming stripped 4 bases from V and 4 bases from J, with 10 bases between. The CDR3 protein is CASSGDEFYGYTF. As DNA, the CDR3 is TGTGCCAGCAGTGGGGACGAATTCTATGGCTACACCTTC. Based on the CDR3 plus reference TRBV2 and TRBJ1-2, the full variable domain is EPEVTQTPSHQVTQMGQEVILRCVPISNHLYFYWYRQILGQKVEFLVSFYNNEISEKSEIFDDQFSVERPDGSNFTLKIRSTKLEDSAMYFCASSGDEFYGYTFGSGTRLTVV.

The rearrangement uses TRBV11-2 and TRBJ2-1; no clear D. This CDR3 comprises 13 residues. The germline gives CDR1 SGHAT, CDR2 FQNNGV. V lost 5 bases to trimming and J lost 12 bases, with 17 bases between them. The CDR3 DNA reads TGTGCCAGCAGCCGTCGTGCCCAAGCAGGGCAGTTCTTC. Protein product: CASSRRAQAGQFF.

The chain is built from TRBV30 and TRBJ2-5; TRBD2 matches 12 bases. CDR1 is GTSNPN and CDR2 is SVGIG in the germline V gene (reference sequence). This CDR3 contains 16 residues. The V gene end was trimmed by 3 bases and the J gene end by 4 bases; junction bases not matched to a gene: 9. CDR3 in amino acids: CAWRDWTSGEGETQYF. The CDR3 coding sequence is TGTGCCTGGAGGGATTGGACTAGCGGGGAGGGAGAGACCCAGTACTTC.

The table lists this clone with a few counts. The chain carries TRBV18 and TRBJ2-1; D might be TRBD2 (6 bases). The length of the CDR3 is 16 residues. Germline CDR1 and CDR2: KGHSH and LQKENI. Deletions cut 8 bases from V and 1 base from J, with 18 bases between. The CDR3 bases are TGTGCCAGCATCGGGGGTATCTCTAGTTCCTACAATGAGCAGTTCTTC. This gives the protein CASIGGISSSYNEQFF.

V usage is TRBV25-1 and J usage is TRBJ1-2, with a weak D call TRBD1 (5 bases). This CDR3 spans 14 amino acids. Trimming left V 3 bases short and J 5 bases short, with 13 bases between. From germline, CDR1 is MGHDK and CDR2 SYGVNS. In nucleotides, the CDR3 is TGTGCCAGCAGTGATGGGGGACCTGCGTATGGCTACACCTTC. Its translation: CASSDGGPAYGYTF.

The chain combines TRBV7-2 with TRBJ1-2; D is unclear. The CDR3 contains 14 residues. Germline V CDR1 and CDR2: SGHTA, FQGNSA. Trimming stripped 3 bases from V and 0 bases from J, with 8 bases between. This CDR3 is CASSLRVSNYGYTF. CDR3 nucleotide sequence: TGTGCCAGCAGCTTGAGAGTTTCTAACTATGGCTACACCTTC. The full variable domain, completed using reference TRBV7-2 and TRBJ1-2, is GAGVSQSPSNKVTEKGKDVELRCDPISGHTALYWYRQSLGQGLEFLIYFQGNSAPDKSGLPSDRFSAERTGGSVSTLTIQRTQQEDSAVYLCASSLRVSNYGYTFGSGTRLTVV.

This clone was observed a few times. The J gene is TRBJ2-6, the V gene TRBV6-1; D unclear. This CDR3 is 15 amino acids long. In germline, CDR1 is MNHNS, CDR2 SASEGT. The V gene lost 1 base and the J gene lost 4 bases, with 8 bases spanning the gap. CDR3 region: CASSEGASGANVLTF. Written as DNA, the CDR3 is TGTGCCAGCAGTGAAGGTGCTTCCGGGGCCAACGTCCTGACTTTC.

This chain links TRBV6-5 with TRBJ1-1; D not resolved. V lost 7 bases, J lost 1 base, and 13 bases lay in between. This CDR3 comprises 14 residues. The germline CDR1 and CDR2 sequences are MNHEY and SVGAGI. This chain's CDR3 is CASTTERKNTEAFF. CDR3 nucleotides: TGTGCCAGCACTACGGAGAGGAAGAACACTGAAGCTTTCTTT.

This chain uses TRBV5-1 with TRBJ1-5; TRBD1 agrees at 8 bases. Germline V lookup: CDR1 SGHRS, CDR2 YFSETQ. The length of the CDR3 is 17 residues. After removal of 4 bases from V and 7 bases from J, the junction contained 16 bases not matched to a gene. CDR3 sequence reads: CASSPGTGQGRPQPQHF. The CDR3 nucleotides are TGCGCCAGCAGCCCCGGTACAGGACAGGGTAGGCCCCAGCCCCAGCATTTT.

The DNA for the CDR3 is TGTGCCTGCGGACAGGGCGGCGAGCAGTACTTC. Protein sequence: CACGQGGEQYF. This chain connects TRBV30 to TRBJ2-7; the match to TRBD1 covers 8 bases. This CDR3 has 11 amino acids. J gave up 6 bases and V 6 bases, and 4 bases lay outside the gene matches. Germline CDR1 GTSNPN, CDR2 SVGIG (reference sequence).

The chain links TRBV20-1 to TRBJ1-2; D remains ambiguous. Germline CDR1 DFQATT, CDR2 SNEGSKA (reference sequence). The CDR3 contains 11 residues. The germline V and J ends were trimmed by 3 bases and 5 bases, with 7 bases remaining between them. The CDR3 sequence: CSARLSYGYTF. CDR3 DNA sequence: TGCAGTGCTAGGCTTAGTTATGGCTACACCTTC.

V is TRBV6-5 and J is TRBJ2-1; possibly TRBD2 for D (6 bases). CDR1 and CDR2 (germline): MNHEY, SVGAGI. Deletions cut 6 bases from V and 0 bases from J, with 9 bases between. The CDR3 has 14 residues. This CDR3 is CASRRDPSYNEQFF. The CDR3 DNA follows: TGTGCCAGCAGGCGGGATCCCTCCTACAATGAGCAGTTCTTC.

This chain links TRBV7-2 with TRBJ1-5; D not certain. The CDR3 has 13 amino acids. V lost 3 bases, J lost 4 bases, and 7 bases lay in between. The germline CDR1 and CDR2 sequences are SGHTA and FQGNSA. The CDR3 protein is CASSFVGNQPQHF. In DNA form, the CDR3 reads TGTGCCAGCAGCTTTGTAGGAAATCAGCCCCAGCATTTT.

The V gene is TRBV15, the J gene TRBJ1-4; D call uncertain. This CDR3 has 15 residues. Per the germline V gene, CDR1 is LNHNV and CDR2 is YYDKDF (reference sequence). The germline V and J ends were trimmed by 0 bases and 8 bases, with 13 bases remaining between them. The CDR3 DNA follows: TGTGCCACCAGCAGAGATCGAGGGAGGGCGGAAAAACTGTTTTTT. This sequence encodes CATSRDRGRAEKLFF.

The V call is TRBV4-1, the J call TRBJ1-5; the D gene is possibly TRBD1 (6 bases). This CDR3 has 17 residues. Germline CDR1 reads MGHRA; CDR2 reads YSYEKL. The V end was cut by 1 base, the J end by 1 base, with 14 bases between. The CDR3 nucleotides read TGCGCCAGCAGCCAAGTTCCCCCGGGACACAGCAATCAGCCCCAGCATTTT. Translation: CASSQVPPGHSNQPQHF.

This chain links TRBV30 with TRBJ2-4; no definite D call. Trimming stripped 0 bases from V and 3 bases from J, with 12 bases between. Per germline, CDR1 GTSNPN and CDR2 SVGIG (reference sequence). The CDR3 sequence is 15 residues long. CDR3 nucleotides: TGTGCCTGGAGTGTAATGGGCTCGGGCAAAAACATTCAGTACTTC. Its protein is CAWSVMGSGKNIQYF.

V and J are TRBV6-6 and TRBJ1-6; 7 nucleotides agree with TRBD1. This CDR3 is 15 amino acids long. Trimming at V came to 4 bases and at J to 6 bases, leaving 6 bases not matched to a gene. In germline, CDR1 is MNHNY, CDR2 SVGAGI (reference sequence). The CDR3 sequence: CASSSGTVSNSPLHF. Here the CDR3 DNA reads TGTGCCAGCAGTTCGGGGACAGTCAGTAATTCACCCCTCCACTTT.

This clone was found once. The V and J genes are TRBV25-1 and TRBJ2-1; 16 bases line up with TRBD2. After removal of 2 bases from V and 4 bases from J, the junction contained 2 bases not matched to a gene. The germline V gene has CDR1 MGHDK and CDR2 SYGVNS. This CDR3 has 17 amino acids. The CDR3 sequence: CASSETGLAGGYNEQFF. The CDR3, as DNA: TGTGCCAGCAGTGAAACGGGACTAGCGGGAGGGTACAATGAGCAGTTCTTC.

V is TRBV12-5 and J is TRBJ2-1; D unresolved. V gave up 5 bases and J gave up 7 bases, with 9 bases separating them. Germline CDR1 is LGHNT and CDR2 is FRNRAP. This CDR3 has 12 amino acids. The CDR3 loop reads CASGPSRNEQFF. CDR3 sequence (DNA): TGTGCTAGTGGTCCCTCCCGGAATGAGCAGTTCTTC.